This T cell receptor beta chain stems from a study of shared clonotypes between healthy human individuals. Repertoires were generated with immunoSEQ multiplex PCR, while TCRdb's copy carries only in-frame clones and drops some. Of hundreds of thousands of clones in the sample, about 78% were seen once. This clone was recorded only once. CDR3 length: 13 residues. V dropped 3 bases and J dropped 10; count of bases not matched to a gene: 10. Germline V gives CDR1 GTSNPN, CDR2 SVGIG (reference sequence). V and J are TRBV30 and TRBJ2-7; 9 bases map to TRBD2. Sequencing was performed on memory CD4+ T cells sorted from blood. The subset: CD45RA-negative fraction. The sequence derives from a woman in her 30s in good health. This chain's CDR3 is CAWSLAGANYQYF. CDR3 nucleotides: TGTGCCTGGAGCTTAGCGGGAGCGAACTACCAGTACTTC.